One sample yielded the 2 T cell receptor beta chains listed below, sequenced in a study of blood T cell repertoires in COVID-19. The repertoire was sequenced with immunoSEQ multiplex PCR; TCRdb's copy has only in-frame clones and lacks some. This sample yields 150,000 or so clones, of which more than 80% are seen a single time; approximately 10% belongs to the top ten. The specimen was peripheral blood. All receptors derive from a human donor in a cohort sampled during active COVID-19.

The chain joins TRBV28 to TRBJ2-3; TRBD2 matches 10 bases. The J segment lost 5 bases and the V segment lost 10 bases, leaving 12 bases of the junction unmatched. This CDR3 spans 15 amino acids. Germline CDR1 and CDR2: MDHEN and SYDVKM. DNA of the CDR3: TGTGCCACCCTTCCGCCGGGACTAGCGAGAGATACGCAGTATTTT. This translates into CATLPPGLARDTQYF.

This clone appeared a single time. The chain couples TRBV7-8 to TRBJ2-3, with D possibly TRBD1 on 6 matching bases. Germline CDR1 SGHVS, CDR2 FQNEAQ. The CDR3 runs 14 residues. Trimming cost V 1 base and J 6 bases, with 11 bases left between them. CDR3: CASSLGTQGDTQYF. The CDR3 bases are TGTGCCAGCAGCTTAGGGACTCAGGGGGATACGCAGTATTTT.